Listed here are 30 T cell receptor beta chains from one sample, sequenced in a study of human T cells and chemical hapten exposure. TCRdb processed the RACE reads anew with MiXCR; each CDR3 protein has one entry. The sample has about 34,000 distinct CDR3 sequences, 6% to 7% seen once. Noted time point: patch test 1, 2 weeks after DPC sensitization. Sample treatment: therapeutic diphenylcyclopropenone sensitization with weekly scalp DPC. Unfractionated whole blood yielded the extracted total RNA. The sample in question was whole blood, obtained in connection with sensitization to the hapten diphenylcyclopropenone (DPC). The receptors stem from a woman in her 30s with alopecia areata. Some clones in this sample may be carry-over from other donors' samples.

This clonotype was seen a few times. This chain uses TRBV12-3 or TRBV12-4 with TRBJ2-5; no clear D. The CDR3 totals 15 residues. Trimming left V 8 bases short and J 1 base short, with 17 bases between. The CDR3 DNA reads as TGTGCCAGCGTTCCAAAAGAGCGCGGCCAAGAGACCCAGTACTTC. Protein: CASVPKERGQETQYF.

The rearrangement uses TRBV2 and TRBJ1-2, with a possible D match to TRBD1 (6 bases). The V gene lost 5 bases and the J gene lost 5 bases, with 18 bases spanning the gap. CDR3 length: 15 residues. Germline-derived CDR1 and CDR2 are SNHLY and FYNNEI. The CDR3 loop is CASSPQTGRGYGYTF. As DNA, the CDR3 is TGTGCCAGCAGTCCTCAGACAGGCAGAGGGTATGGCTACACCTTC.

In its sample, this clonotype was seen many times. V usage is TRBV7-9 and J usage is TRBJ1-5, with unresolved D. V was pared by 0 bases and J by 7 bases, with 16 bases between. There are 16 residues in the CDR3. Looked up from germline, CDR1 is SEHNR and CDR2 is FQNEAQ (reference sequence). CDR3 loop: CASSLALFGEAQPQHF. CDR3 sequence (DNA): TGTGCCAGCAGCTTAGCGCTGTTTGGGGAGGCCCAGCCCCAGCATTTT. Full variable domain (rest looked up from reference TRBV7-9 and TRBJ1-5): DTGVSQNPRHKITKRGQNVTFRCDPISEHNRLYWYRQTLGQGPEFLTYFQNEAQLEKSRLLSDRFSAERPKGSFSTLEIQRTEQGDSAMYLCASSLALFGEAQPQHFGDGTRLSIL.

The chain has TRBV5-1 and TRBJ2-7; D is tentatively TRBD1 or TRBD2 (5 bases each). Germline V lookup: CDR1 SGHRS, CDR2 YFSETQ. The CDR3 runs to 14 residues. Trimming removed 6 bases at V and 0 bases at J, with 13 bases between. This CDR3 reads CASNRDPSSYEQYF. The CDR3 DNA sequence: TGCGCCAGCAACCGGGACCCTAGCTCCTACGAGCAGTACTTC.

This clonotype showed up just a few times. This rearrangement joins TRBV6-5 to TRBJ2-4; 11 nucleotides match TRBD1. Germline values: CDR1 MNHEY, CDR2 SVGAGI. The ends lost 5 bases at V and 1 base at J; junction bases unmatched: 13. This CDR3 has 19 amino acids. The CDR3 DNA reads as TGTGCCAGCAGTCAAACCGGGACAGGGGGAGTCAAGGCCAAAAACATTCAGTACTTC. Its protein product is CASSQTGTGGVKAKNIQYF.

At least ten counts were recorded for this clonotype. The V gene is TRBV4-2, the J gene TRBJ1-5; the D gene is possibly TRBD1 (5 bases). This CDR3 is 15 amino acids long. Germline V CDR1 and CDR2: LGHNA, YNFKEQ. Trimming took 1 base from V and 3 from J, leaving 10 bases between them. CDR3 in DNA: TGTGCCAGCAGCCAAGGGGGGGGTATCAATCAGCCCCAGCATTTT. Protein sequence: CASSQGGGINQPQHF.

There are many counts of this clonotype. This rearrangement joins TRBV7-2 to TRBJ1-6, with TRBD1 identical over 7 bases. V was clipped by 4 bases and J by 6 bases; unmatched bases: 6. CDR1 and CDR2 from the germline V gene are SGHTA and FQGNSA. The CDR3 has 15 residues. The CDR3 DNA sequence: TGTGCCAGCAGCTCCGGAACAGGGGTTAATTCACCCCTCCACTTT. The encoded protein is CASSSGTGVNSPLHF.

This clonotype was seen repeatedly, ten times or more. This chain connects TRBV29-1 to TRBJ2-3; D may correspond to TRBD1 or TRBD2 (5 bases each). The germline gives CDR1 SQVTM, CDR2 ANQGSEA. Trimming stripped 5 bases from V and 0 bases from J, with 12 bases between. The CDR3 sequence is 14 residues long. The DNA of the CDR3 is TGCAGCGTTACGGGGCCAGTTAGCACAGATACGCAGTATTTT. Amino acids: CSVTGPVSTDTQYF.

This clonotype was seen at least ten times. The rearrangement links TRBV5-1 to TRBJ1-4, with TRBD1 matching over 8 bases. The CDR3 runs 16 residues. The germline V gene has CDR1 SGHRS and CDR2 YFSETQ. V dropped 4 bases and J dropped 4; count of bases not matched to a gene: 9. As DNA, the CDR3 is TGCGCCAGCAGCCCAGCGACAGGGGCCAGTAATGAAAAACTGTTTTTT. This gives the protein CASSPATGASNEKLFF. Full variable domain (rest looked up from reference TRBV5-1 and TRBJ1-4): KAGVTQTPRYLIKTRGQQVTLSCSPISGHRSVSWYQQTPGQGLQFLFEYFSETQRNKGNFPGRFSGRQFSNSRSEMNVSTLELGDSALYLCASSPATGASNEKLFFGSGTQLSVL.

In its sample, this clonotype was seen many times. The CDR3 region has the DNA TGTGCCAGCAGAGGACAGGTTAGCAATCAGCCCCAGCATTTT. Protein product: CASRGQVSNQPQHF. The chain uses TRBV28 and TRBJ1-5, with 7 nucleotides matching TRBD1. V shed 6 bases, J shed 0 bases, and the junction held 2 bases outside the gene matches. The germline V gene encodes CDR1 MDHEN and CDR2 SYDVKM. CDR3 length: 14 amino acids.

This clonotype has ten or more counts. V and J are TRBV6-5 and TRBJ2-7; possible D gene TRBD2, 5 bases. V lost 2 bases and J lost 5, with 13 bases in between. Germline CDR1 and CDR2: MNHEY and SVGAGI. The CDR3 runs 14 residues. The CDR3 loop reads CASSYRVPGNEQYF. The CDR3 region has the DNA TGTGCCAGCAGTTACAGGGTACCCGGGAACGAGCAGTACTTC.

This clonotype was counted at least ten times. The rearrangement joins TRBV29-1 to TRBJ2-7, with unresolved D. This CDR3 is 15 amino acids long. Trimming took 2 bases from V and 2 from J, leaving 16 bases between them. The germline gives CDR1 SQVTM, CDR2 ANQGSEA. CDR3 DNA sequence: TGCAGCGTTGAAATGTCGAAAGGGCACCCCTACGAGCAGTACTTC. It is translated as CSVEMSKGHPYEQYF.

To note about this clonotype: A clone one base away is much larger, so this may be a read error. The CDR3 region is CASSQGTGVEKLLF. The CDR3 DNA reads TGTGCCAGCAGCCAGGGGACAGGGGTTGAAAAACTGCTTTTT. J is TRBJ1-4 and V is TRBV3-1; 10 bases are a match to TRBD1. This CDR3 has 14 residues. Germline CDR1 is LGHDT and CDR2 is YNNKEL (reference sequence).

This clonotype appeared a few times. V gene TRBV6-2 or TRBV6-3 combines with J gene TRBJ1-2; possible D gene TRBD1, 5 bases. The CDR3 extends over 10 amino acids. V was clipped by 6 bases and J by 8 bases, with 7 bases between them. Per germline, CDR1 MNHEY and CDR2 SVGEGT. CDR3 in DNA: TGTGCCAGCAGGGGGACCGGCTACACCTTC. Its translation: CASRGTGYTF.

This clonotype was counted between two and nine times. The CDR3: CASGGPSGRALHF. CDR3 coding DNA: TGTGCCAGCGGGGGTCCGTCGGGTAGGGCCCTCCACTTT. The V and J genes are TRBV12-3 or TRBV12-4 and TRBJ1-6, with D possibly being TRBD1 (5 bases). The CDR3 is made up of 13 amino acids. V was cut by 8 bases and J by 14 bases, with 19 bases left in between.

This clonotype was observed a handful of times. The CDR3 bases are TGCAGTGCTAGAGTCGACCTAGCGGGGGCCTACGAGCAGTACTTC. Translating it yields CSARVDLAGAYEQYF. The rearrangement joins TRBV20-1 to TRBJ2-7; 10 nucleotides match TRBD2. This CDR3 is built from 15 residues. Germline values: CDR1 DFQATT, CDR2 SNEGSKA (reference sequence). J was trimmed by 2 bases and V by 1 base; bases with no gene match: 5.

The chain recombines TRBV30 with TRBJ2-7, with unresolved D. In germline, CDR1 is GTSNPN, CDR2 SVGIG (reference sequence). The length of the CDR3 is 11 residues. V was pared by 0 bases and J by 4 bases, with 4 bases between. The CDR3 sequence is CAWSVLYEQYF. The CDR3 region has the DNA TGTGCCTGGAGTGTACTGTACGAGCAGTACTTC.

The V and J genes are TRBV5-4 and TRBJ2-3; the D gene is possibly TRBD2 (7 bases). CDR1 SGHNT and CDR2 YYREEE come from the germline V gene (reference sequence). This CDR3 spans 15 amino acids. The V end was cut by 4 bases, the J end by 6 bases, with 18 bases between. CDR3 sequence (DNA): TGTGCCAGCAGCCGTGATGGGGGGGCGGCTGATACGCAGTATTTT. This encodes CASSRDGGAADTQYF.

This clonotype was counted a few times. The chain joins TRBV12-3 or TRBV12-4 to TRBJ1-1; a possible D gene is TRBD1 (5 bases). The CDR3 consists of 15 residues. Trimming removed 4 bases from V and 0 bases from J, with 12 bases in between. The CDR3, as DNA: TGTGCCAGCAGTTCCGACAGTGGTATGAACACTGAAGCTTTCTTT. This sequence encodes CASSSDSGMNTEAFF.

This clonotype was picked up many times. The CDR3 DNA reads TGTGCCATCAGCAGGACAGGGGATTTAGATGAGCAGTTCTTC. It yields the protein CAISRTGDLDEQFF. The rearrangement links TRBV10-3 to TRBJ2-1; 9 bases map to TRBD1. CDR1 is ENHRY and CDR2 is SYGVKD in the germline V gene. The trim removed 6 bases at V and 8 bases at J, leaving 8 bases unmatched. The CDR3 is made up of 14 amino acids.

This clonotype was seen many times. This rearrangement joins TRBV4-2 to TRBJ2-7; 8 nucleotides match TRBD1. The length of the CDR3 is 15 residues. Germline values: CDR1 LGHNA, CDR2 YNFKEQ. With V trimmed by 2 bases and J by 4 bases, 7 bases remained unmatched. In DNA, the CDR3 is TGTGCCAGCAGCCAACGAGGACAGGGCGGGTACGAGCAGTACTTC. This translates into CASSQRGQGGYEQYF.

This clonotype was recorded a few times. The rearrangement links TRBV13 to TRBJ1-1; 7 nucleotides match TRBD1. After removal of 1 base from V and 0 bases from J, the junction contained 8 bases not matched to a gene. This CDR3 is built from 17 residues. The germline V gene has CDR1 PRHDT and CDR2 FYEKMQ (reference sequence). This CDR3 is CASSLVTGQVVNTEAFF. CDR3 sequence (DNA): TGTGCCAGCAGCTTAGTGACAGGGCAAGTCGTGAACACTGAAGCTTTCTTT. The complete variable domain, with remaining parts taken from reference TRBV13 and TRBJ1-1, reads AAGVIQSPRHLIKEKRETATLKCYPIPRHDTVYWYQQGPGQDPQFLISFYEKMQSDKGSIPDRFSAQQFSDYHSELNMSSLELGDSALYFCASSLVTGQVVNTEAFFGQGTRLTVV.

This clonotype was detected many times. This chain uses TRBV9 with TRBJ1-5; 7 bases are shared with TRBD1. There are 14 residues in the CDR3. V was clipped by 3 bases and J by 7 bases; unmatched bases: 7. Germline V gives CDR1 SGDLS, CDR2 YYNGEE. In DNA form, the CDR3 reads TGTGCCAGCAGCGCGACAGGGCTGGCGCAGCCCCAGCATTTT. The encoded protein is CASSATGLAQPQHF.

V usage is TRBV7-2 and J usage is TRBJ1-6, with D possibly TRBD1 on 5 matching bases. CDR1 and CDR2 (germline): SGHTA, FQGNSA. The CDR3 is made up of 12 amino acids. The V and J ends lost 1 base and 13 bases respectively, with 8 bases between them. The CDR3 nucleotides read TGTGCCAGCAGCTTAGGACAGATTCCCCTCCACTTT. Residues: CASSLGQIPLHF.

This clonotype was observed at least ten times. The chain joins TRBV10-2 to TRBJ1-2, with 10 bases identical to TRBD1. Germline lookup yields CDR1 WSHSY and CDR2 SAAADI. J lost 6 bases, V lost 7 bases, and 8 bases had no gene match. The length of the CDR3 is 14 residues. CDR3 loop: CASTRDRGNDGYTF. The CDR3 nucleotides are TGCGCCAGCACCCGGGACAGGGGTAATGATGGCTACACCTTC.

The chain has TRBV27 and TRBJ1-6; no definite D call. The length of the CDR3 is 15 residues. V lost 0 bases to trimming and J lost 9 bases, with 12 bases between them. Germline V gene data show CDR1 as MNHEY and CDR2 as SMNVEV (reference sequence). CDR3 coding DNA: TGTGCCAGCAGTTTATCTTGGGAGGTTGGTTCACCCCTCCACTTT. Translated, it gives CASSLSWEVGSPLHF.

The sample holds many counts of this clonotype. The chain couples TRBV6-5 to TRBJ2-5, with D possibly being TRBD1 (7 bases). The length of the CDR3 is 12 residues. Germline CDR1 MNHEY, CDR2 SVGAGI. V dropped 6 bases and J dropped 5 bases, with 10 bases sitting between them. The CDR3 DNA follows: TGTGCCAGCAGCCCAGGGGGGGAGACCCAGTACTTC. It specifies CASSPGGETQYF.

This clonotype was seen many times. The chain has TRBV3-1 and TRBJ2-1, with D tentatively TRBD2 (6 bases). Trimming removed 1 base from V and 4 bases from J, with 11 bases in between. Looked up from germline, CDR1 is LGHDT and CDR2 is YNNKEL (reference sequence). The CDR3 runs to 15 residues. The CDR3 here is CASSQAPGVYNEQFF. The CDR3 DNA reads TGTGCCAGCAGCCAAGCCCCGGGGGTTTACAATGAGCAGTTCTTC.

This clonotype was seen many times. The V gene is TRBV24-1, the J gene TRBJ2-7; 8 nucleotides line up with TRBD1. Germline V lookup: CDR1 KGHDR, CDR2 SFDVKD. The V segment lost 12 bases and the J segment 5 bases; nucleotides outside the gene matches: 14. CDR3 length: 14 residues. The DNA for the CDR3 is TGTGCCGCGGCGGCCGGGCAGGGGGCGGACGAGCAGTACTTC. It encodes CAAAAGQGADEQYF.

This clonotype appeared many times. V gene TRBV5-1 combines with J gene TRBJ2-7; D is ambiguous. CDR1 SGHRS and CDR2 YFSETQ come from the germline V gene. The CDR3 is 14 amino acids. The V gene lost 0 bases and the J gene lost 5 bases, with 12 bases spanning the gap. The CDR3, as DNA: TGCGCCAGCAGCTTGGGGGCGCAGATCGACGAGCAGTACTTC. Translation gives CASSLGAQIDEQYF.